These 30 T cell receptor beta chains were all obtained from the same sample, sequenced in a study of cytomegalovirus exposure and HLA in healthy donors. A multiplex PCR was run with 60 Vbeta primers and 13 Jbeta primers. Clones were sequenced by immunoSEQ multiplex PCR, and TCRdb holds only the in-frame ones, with some missing. The sample holds about 130,000 clones, around 9.7% seen once. The sample comprised PBMCs. These receptors came from a man aged 45-65 years in good health and CMV-seronegative.

This clone was observed a few times. This chain connects TRBV29-1 to TRBJ2-7, with 8 bases fitting TRBD1. CDR3 length: 12 residues. After removal of 6 bases from V and 4 bases from J, the junction contained 5 bases not matched to a gene. In germline, CDR1 is SQVTM, CDR2 ANQGSEA. CDR3: CSVTGTGYEQYF. The CDR3 DNA follows: TGCAGCGTCACCGGGACAGGATACGAGCAGTACTTC.

V usage is TRBV28 and J usage is TRBJ2-7; weak D call: TRBD2 (5 bases). V was shortened by 7 bases and J by 6 bases, with 13 bases between the two germline ends. The germline V gene has CDR1 MDHEN and CDR2 SYDVKM. CDR3 size: 12 residues. This CDR3 is CASMAGGSEQYF. The CDR3 coding sequence is TGTGCCAGCATGGCGGGTGGGAGCGAGCAGTACTTC. The full variable domain, completed using reference TRBV28 and TRBJ2-7, is DVKVTQSSRYLVKRTGEKVFLECVQDMDHENMFWYRQDPGLGLRLIYFSYDVKMKEKGDIPEGYSVSREKKERFSLILESASTNQTSMYLCASMAGGSEQYFGPGTRLTVT.

The chain employs TRBV6-1 and TRBJ2-5; D possibly corresponds to TRBD2 (6 bases). Germline loops: CDR1 MNHNS, CDR2 SASEGT. The CDR3 spans 12 residues. Trimming stripped 5 bases from V and 5 bases from J, with 9 bases between. The chain's CDR3 is CASSTSKETQYF. The CDR3 DNA reads as TGTGCCAGCAGTACTAGCAAGGAGACCCAGTACTTC.

There are a few counts of this clone. The CDR3 reads CAIRSAYEQYF. CDR3 sequence (DNA): TGTGCCATCAGATCCGCCTACGAGCAGTACTTC. The chain combines TRBV10-3 with TRBJ2-7; the D is unclear. Germline V CDR1 and CDR2: ENHRY, SYGVKD. The germline V and J ends were trimmed by 6 bases and 2 bases, with 5 bases remaining between them. This CDR3 has 11 residues.

The chain has TRBV19 and TRBJ2-7; 8 bases fit TRBD1. Germline V CDR1 and CDR2: LNHDA, SQIVND (reference sequence). V lost 3 bases to trimming and J lost 3 bases; unmatched junction nucleotides: 7. The CDR3 runs to 15 residues. The CDR3 loop reads CASSIGGQDFYEQYF. CDR3 sequence (DNA): TGTGCCAGTAGTATTGGGGGACAGGATTTCTACGAGCAGTACTTC. Variable domain in full (rest from reference TRBV19 and TRBJ2-7): DGGITQSPKYLFRKEGQNVTLSCEQNLNHDAMYWYRQDPGQGLRLIYYSQIVNDFQKGDIAEGYSVSREKKESFPLTVTSAQKNPTAFYLCASSIGGQDFYEQYFGPGTRLTVT.

V is TRBV7-3 and J is TRBJ1-3, with a weak D call TRBD1 (5 bases). Germline assignment: CDR1 SGHTA and CDR2 FQGTGA. This CDR3 spans 16 amino acids. Trimming removed 5 bases at V and 2 bases at J, with 16 bases between. CDR3 in amino acids: CASSLLARGTGNTIYF. As DNA, the CDR3 is TGTGCCAGCAGCCTGCTAGCTCGGGGGACTGGAAACACCATATATTTT.

Comment on this clone: Additional DNA sequences in this sample encode the identical CDR3. The chain couples TRBV9 to TRBJ2-2; tentative D call: TRBD2 (5 bases). The CDR3 has 15 residues. Trimming removed 4 bases from V and 0 bases from J, with 10 bases in between. Germline V lookup: CDR1 SGDLS, CDR2 YYNGEE. CDR3 sequence (DNA): TGTGCCAGCAGCCCACAGACTACGAACACCGGGGAGCTGTTTTTT. Its translation is CASSPQTTNTGELFF.

J is TRBJ1-6 and V is TRBV30; unclear D gene. From germline, CDR1 is GTSNPN and CDR2 SVGIG (reference sequence). V lost 1 base and J lost 0, with 10 bases in between. This CDR3 is 16 amino acids long. The CDR3 loop reads CAWSEKQSSYNSPLHF. Here the CDR3 DNA reads TGTGCCTGGAGTGAAAAACAGAGCTCCTATAATTCACCCCTCCACTTT.

This sequence joins TRBV2 and TRBJ2-3, with D unresolved. The CDR3 runs to 12 residues. Per the germline V gene, CDR1 is SNHLY and CDR2 is FYNNEI. V was pared by 6 bases and J by 4 bases, with 8 bases between. The CDR3 DNA reads TGTGCCAGCAGAACAGCACCAGATACGCAGTATTTT. It encodes CASRTAPDTQYF.

This chain links TRBV4-1 with TRBJ2-2; possible D gene TRBD2, 5 bases. V was shortened by 0 bases and J by 6 bases, with 14 bases between the two germline ends. This CDR3 has 16 residues. CDR1 and CDR2 (germline): MGHRA, YSYEKL. CDR3 sequence (DNA): TGCGCCAGCAGCCAAGATACTACGGGGTATCCCGGGGAGCTGTTTTTT. Encoded protein: CASSQDTTGYPGELFF.

This clone was observed a handful of times. DNA of the CDR3: TGTGCCAGCAGCCGGGGACAGAACAATGAGCAGTTCTTC. Amino acids: CASSRGQNNEQFF. The V call is TRBV11-1, the J call TRBJ2-1; 7 nucleotides agree with TRBD1. The CDR3 runs to 13 residues. The V and J ends lost 5 bases and 5 bases, in that order; junction bases with no gene match: 3. The germline gives CDR1 SGHAT, CDR2 FQDESV (reference sequence).

This clone has just a few counts. This sequence joins TRBV5-1 and TRBJ1-5; possibly TRBD1 for D (5 bases). Germline CDR1 is SGHRS and CDR2 is YFSETQ. CDR3 length: 15 residues. Trimming stripped 2 bases from V and 0 bases from J, with 9 bases between. DNA for the CDR3: TGCGCCAGCAGCTTTCTAGGGGATAGCAATCAGCCCCAGCATTTT. It is translated as CASSFLGDSNQPQHF.

The chain couples TRBV27 to TRBJ2-3, with D possibly TRBD1 on 6 matching bases. The CDR3 is made up of 17 amino acids. Trimming shortened V by 4 bases and J by 3 bases, and 20 bases separated the two germline ends. Germline-derived CDR1 and CDR2 are MNHEY and SMNVEV (reference sequence). In DNA, the CDR3 is TGTGCCAGCAGTTCACCCGGTGATAAGGGACATACAGATACGCAGTATTTT. It specifies CASSSPGDKGHTDTQYF.

A few counts support this clone. The rearrangement links TRBV19 to TRBJ2-3; 8 bases match TRBD1. The V and J ends lost 6 bases and 0 bases, in that order; junction bases with no gene match: 5. In germline, CDR1 is LNHDA, CDR2 SQIVND (reference sequence). CDR3 length: 15 residues. CDR3 in DNA: TGTGCCAGTAGCTCAGGGGGCTCTAGCACAGATACGCAGTATTTT. This sequence encodes CASSSGGSSTDTQYF. The whole variable domain, remainder taken from reference TRBV19 and TRBJ2-3, is DGGITQSPKYLFRKEGQNVTLSCEQNLNHDAMYWYRQDPGQGLRLIYYSQIVNDFQKGDIAEGYSVSREKKESFPLTVTSAQKNPTAFYLCASSSGGSSTDTQYFGPGTRLTVL.

The rearrangement joins TRBV27 to TRBJ2-7; D possibly corresponds to TRBD2 (5 bases). Per the germline V gene, CDR1 is MNHEY and CDR2 is SMNVEV (reference sequence). The CDR3 covers 12 residues. V lost 6 bases and J 6 bases, leaving 12 bases between the germline ends. The CDR3 DNA sequence: TGTGCCAGCAGCCCCGGGGTGGTCGAGCAGTACTTC. Protein sequence: CASSPGVVEQYF.

V is TRBV6-1 and J is TRBJ2-7; 11 positions agree with TRBD1. The CDR3 is 15 amino acids. V lost 3 bases, J lost 6 bases, and 7 bases stayed unmatched. CDR1 MNHNS and CDR2 SASEGT come from the germline V gene. The DNA of the CDR3 is TGTGCCAGCAGTGAGTGGGGACAGGGGGAGGGCGAGCAGTACTTC. As protein: CASSEWGQGEGEQYF.

This clone was counted between two and nine times. J is TRBJ1-4 and V is TRBV29-1; 8 nucleotides match TRBD1. V shed 5 bases, J shed 7 bases, and the junction held 6 bases outside the gene matches. Germline lookup yields CDR1 SQVTM and CDR2 ANQGSEA. This CDR3 is 13 amino acids long. This CDR3 reads CSVLGDRREKLFF. DNA for the CDR3: TGCAGCGTTTTAGGGGACAGGCGTGAAAAACTGTTTTTT.

This clone was seen a few times. The rearrangement joins TRBV30 to TRBJ1-2, with D unresolved. The CDR3 is 13 amino acids. The V and J ends lost 6 bases and 0 bases respectively, with 11 bases between them. The germline CDR1 and CDR2 sequences are GTSNPN and SVGIG (reference sequence). The CDR3 DNA follows: TGTGCCTGCCCCCAACGGGCTAACTATGGCTACACCTTC. It specifies CACPQRANYGYTF.

CDR3 amino acids: CASRLVLEGRTDTQYF. Written as DNA, the CDR3 is TGTGCAAGTCGCTTAGTGCTAGAGGGCCGCACAGATACGCAGTATTTT. The chain has TRBV12-2 and TRBJ2-3; TRBD2 is the table's D call and was not checked against the DNA. TRBV12-2 is recorded as a pseudogene. The CDR3 loop spans 16 amino acids.

This clone was counted a few times. This chain links TRBV11-2 with TRBJ2-5; 9 bases fit TRBD2. Germline CDR1 and CDR2: SGHAT and FQNNGV. V dropped 6 bases and J dropped 2; count of bases not matched to a gene: 13. CDR3 size: 17 residues. CDR3 region: CASSPRGGGAVQETQYF. The DNA for the CDR3 is TGTGCCAGCAGTCCCAGAGGCGGGGGGGCCGTACAAGAGACCCAGTACTTC.

The rearrangement joins TRBV2 to TRBJ2-1; 7 nucleotides agree with TRBD2. Germline loops: CDR1 SNHLY, CDR2 FYNNEI. J was trimmed by 10 bases and V by 6 bases; bases with no gene match: 6. The CDR3 is made up of 12 amino acids. This chain's CDR3 is CASSHERGEQFF. DNA of the CDR3: TGTGCCAGCAGCCACGAGCGGGGCGAGCAGTTCTTC.

The rearrangement joins TRBV7-2 to TRBJ2-3; 8 bases are a match to TRBD2. V lost 2 bases and J lost 3; bases outside the gene matches: 7. CDR3 length: 16 residues. Germline assignment: CDR1 SGHTA and CDR2 FQGNSA. The DNA of the CDR3 is TGTGCCAGCAGCTTACCCCGGGAGGGCCCTACAGATACGCAGTATTTT. Its translation is CASSLPREGPTDTQYF.

A remark on this clone: A junction end diverges from the germline sequence, so it may reflect a read error. The chain joins TRBV7-7 to TRBJ2-2; D possibly corresponds to TRBD2 (5 bases). CDR3 size: 15 residues. The germline V gene encodes CDR1 SSHAT and CDR2 FNYEAQ (reference sequence). CDR3 bases: TGTGCTAGCAGCAGCAGCGGAGAGGGCACCGGGGAGCTGTTTTTT. Amino acid sequence: CASSSSGEGTGELFF.

The V call is TRBV29-1, the J call TRBJ2-4; the match to TRBD1 covers 10 bases. From germline, CDR1 is SQVTM and CDR2 ANQGSEA. There are 14 residues in the CDR3. V shed 7 bases, J shed 2 bases, and the junction held 5 bases outside the gene matches. The CDR3 is CSEGTGVPKNIQYF. CDR3 nucleotides: TGCAGCGAGGGGACAGGGGTGCCCAAAAACATTCAGTACTTC. The full variable domain, with the rest looked up from reference TRBV29-1 and TRBJ2-4, is SAVISQKPSRDICQRGTSLTIQCQVDSQVTMMFWYRQQPGQSLTLIATANQGSEATYESGFVIDKFPISRPNLTFSTLTVSNMSPEDSSIYLCSEGTGVPKNIQYFGAGTRLSVL.

This chain joins TRBV6-1 and TRBJ2-7; no clear D gene. Germline CDR1 MNHNS, CDR2 SASEGT. This CDR3 is 14 amino acids long. Trimming took off 3 bases at V and 6 bases at J, with 15 bases between the two ends. The DNA of the CDR3 is TGTGCCAGCAGTGAGTTTTTGGCGCGGAGCGAGCAGTACTTC. This translates into CASSEFLARSEQYF.

The chain links TRBV7-3 to TRBJ2-1; the match to TRBD2 covers 16 bases. CDR3 size: 18 residues. Germline V CDR1 and CDR2: SGHTA, FQGTGA. After removal of 5 bases from V and 5 bases from J, the junction contained 9 bases not matched to a gene. The CDR3 protein is CASSPPGLAGGPDNEQFF. In DNA, the CDR3 is TGTGCCAGCAGCCCTCCGGGACTAGCGGGGGGGCCTGACAATGAGCAGTTCTTC.

The chain recombines TRBV5-1 with TRBJ1-2; D not certain. This CDR3 has 13 residues. Deletions cut 4 bases from V and 4 bases from J, with 11 bases between. Germline V gene lookup returns CDR1 SGHRS and CDR2 YFSETQ. DNA of the CDR3: TGCGCCAGCAGCCAGCGGACGGGCTATGGCTACACCTTC. Amino acids: CASSQRTGYGYTF.

This clone has just a few counts. The chain links TRBV7-9 to TRBJ1-2, with D possibly matching TRBD1 (6 bases). Germline V gene data show CDR1 as SEHNR and CDR2 as FQNEAQ (reference sequence). Trimming left V 2 bases short and J 4 bases short, with 14 bases between. This CDR3 spans 15 amino acids. DNA for the CDR3: TGTGCCAGCAGCTTAACCGAAAACAGGGCCTATGGCTACACCTTC. Translated, it gives CASSLTENRAYGYTF. Supplemented by reference TRBV7-9 and TRBJ1-2, the full variable domain reads DTGVSQNPRHKITKRGQNVTFRCDPISEHNRLYWYRQTLGQGPEFLTYFQNEAQLEKSRLLSDRFSAERPKGSFSTLEIQRTEQGDSAMYLCASSLTENRAYGYTFGSGTRLTVV.

The CDR3 DNA follows: TGTGCCAGCAGCTTAAGGTCGGGGAGTGAAAAACTGTTTTTT. It translates to CASSLRSGSEKLFF. The rearrangement joins TRBV7-9 to TRBJ1-4, with no clear D. The CDR3 is made up of 14 amino acids. Trimming shortened V by 2 bases and J by 7 bases, and 11 bases separated the two germline ends. Germline CDR1 and CDR2: SEHNR and FQNEAQ (reference sequence).

The gene calls are TRBV14 and TRBJ2-5; D is uncertain. Germline CDR1 SGHDN, CDR2 FVKESK. The CDR3 sequence is 12 residues long. With 3 bases removed from V and 5 bases from J, the gap between germline ends came to 7 bases. The CDR3 region is CASSQRVETQYF. The CDR3 DNA reads as TGTGCCAGCAGCCAGCGAGTGGAGACCCAGTACTTC.